These T cell receptor beta chains were read from a single sample in a study of siplizumab effects on memory and regulatory T cells. Generated by immunoSEQ multiplex PCR, the TCRdb table keeps only in-frame clones and is missing some. The table records around 100,000 clones, about 91% of them present only once. Input material: Tregs sorted from blood. The receptors originated from a human donor in good health. Both conserved end residues are part of each CDR3. Each record gives: V gene, clone size, J gene, D gene, CDR3 protein, CDR3 DNA. The D gene is left open where the match is weak. The size of a clone is reported for some rows only, either as once, few or many, or as a class for expanded clones.

V: TRBV13
size: -
J: TRBJ2-1
D: -
CDR3: CASSTPGVGYNEQFF
DNA: TGTGCCAGCAGCACCCCCGGGGTGGGGTACAATGAGCAGTTCTTC

V: TRBV7-3
size: -
J: TRBJ1-1
D: TRBD1
CDR3: CASSLGQGLEAFF
DNA: TGTGCCAGCAGCTTAGGACAGGGCCTAGAAGCTTTCTTT

V: TRBV7-9
size: -
J: TRBJ2-1
D: -
CDR3: CASARYNEQFF
DNA: TGTGCCAGCGCGCGTTACAATGAGCAGTTCTTC

V: TRBV6-6
size: -
J: TRBJ1-1
D: -
CDR3: CASVMRGIMNTEAFF
DNA: TGTGCCAGCGTAATGAGGGGCATCATGAACACTGAAGCTTTCTTT

V: TRBV5-1
size: -
J: TRBJ1-2
D: -
CDR3: CASSLGWDGYTF
DNA: TGCGCCAGCAGCTTGGGATGGGATGGCTACACCTTC

V: TRBV19
size: -
J: TRBJ1-2
D: TRBD1
CDR3: CASNLPGQGRLQYGYTF
DNA: TGTGCCAGTAACCTACCCGGACAGGGGCGACTCCAATATGGCTACACCTTC

V: TRBV19
size: -
J: TRBJ1-2
D: -
CDR3: CASSIDSARIYGYTF
DNA: TGTGCCAGTAGTATAGATAGTGCCAGGATCTATGGCTACACCTTC

V: TRBV7-8
size: -
J: TRBJ2-5
D: -
CDR3: CASSLALARETQYF
DNA: TGTGCCAGCAGCTTAGCGCTAGCTCGCGAGACCCAGTACTTC

V: TRBV7-9
size: -
J: TRBJ2-4
D: -
CDR3: CASRWLNWTKNIQYF
DNA: TGTGCCAGCAGGTGGCTGAATTGGACCAAAAACATTCAGTACTTC

V: TRBV7-2
size: -
J: TRBJ2-3
D: TRBD2
CDR3: CASSLGPSGSSTDTQYF
DNA: TGTGCCAGCAGCTTAGGTCCTAGCGGTTCTAGCACAGATACGCAGTATTTT

V: TRBV29-1
size: -
J: TRBJ2-3
D: TRBD1
CDR3: CSVLWGQGSLDTQYF
DNA: TGCAGCGTTCTCTGGGGACAGGGGTCCTTAGATACGCAGTATTTT

V: TRBV10-3
size: -
J: TRBJ1-2
D: TRBD1
CDR3: CAISTGDYGYTF
DNA: TGTGCCATCAGTACAGGGGACTATGGCTACACCTTC

V: TRBV2
size: -
J: TRBJ2-4
D: TRBD2
CDR3: CASRGTSGTKNIQYF
DNA: TGTGCCAGCCGAGGGACTAGCGGGACCAAAAACATTCAGTACTTC

V: TRBV4-1
size: -
J: TRBJ2-1
D: -
CDR3: CASSQAGSYNEQFF
DNA: TGCGCCAGCAGCCAAGCGGGATCCTACAATGAGCAGTTCTTC

V: TRBV6-1
size: -
J: TRBJ1-5
D: -
CDR3: CASSESALTQPQHF
DNA: TGTGCCAGCAGTGAATCGGCCCTGACTCAGCCCCAGCATTTT

V: TRBV7-8
size: -
J: TRBJ2-7
D: -
CDR3: CASSWGAGVGSREQYF
DNA: TGTGCCAGCAGCTGGGGGGCGGGAGTAGGGTCGCGCGAGCAGTACTTC

V: TRBV5-1
size: -
J: TRBJ1-3
D: -
CDR3: CASSLADGPGNTIYF
DNA: TGCGCCAGCAGCTTGGCCGATGGGCCGGGAAACACCATATATTTT

V: TRBV4-1
size: -
J: TRBJ1-5
D: -
CDR3: CASSQEGSVYSNQPQHF
DNA: TGCGCCAGCAGCCAAGAGGGGTCAGTCTATAGCAATCAGCCCCAGCATTTT

V: TRBV19
size: -
J: TRBJ2-3
D: -
CDR3: CAAASSARTDTQYF
DNA: TGTGCCGCGGCCTCTAGCGCACGCACAGATACGCAGTATTTT

V: TRBV4-1
size: -
J: TRBJ2-2
D: TRBD1
CDR3: CASSQRDRNTGELFF
DNA: TGCGCCAGCAGCCAGAGGGACAGGAACACCGGGGAGCTGTTTTTT

V: TRBV7-3
size: -
J: TRBJ2-1
D: -
CDR3: CASSLLPETYNEQFF
DNA: TGTGCCAGCAGCTTACTTCCGGAGACCTACAATGAGCAGTTCTTC

V: TRBV18
size: -
J: TRBJ2-1
D: -
CDR3: CASSLGQSSYNEQFF
DNA: TGTGCCAGCTCACTTGGACAGAGCTCCTACAATGAGCAGTTCTTC

V: TRBV27
size: -
J: TRBJ2-2
D: TRBD1
CDR3: CASSGPGQLTGELFF
DNA: TGTGCCAGCAGTGGACCGGGACAGCTCACCGGGGAGCTGTTTTTT

V: TRBV19
size: -
J: TRBJ1-5
D: -
CDR3: CASSKGVGNQPQHF
DNA: TGTGCCAGTAGTAAGGGGGTGGGAAATCAGCCCCAGCATTTT

V: TRBV6-5
size: -
J: TRBJ2-2
D: -
CDR3: CASSLTSNPGELFF
DNA: TGTGCCAGCAGTCTGACTAGTAACCCCGGGGAGCTGTTTTTT

V: TRBV2
size: -
J: TRBJ2-7
D: TRBD1
CDR3: CASRRDRGPYYEQYF
DNA: TGTGCCAGCAGGCGCGACAGGGGGCCATACTACGAGCAGTACTTC

V: TRBV27
size: once
J: TRBJ2-2
D: TRBD2
CDR3: CASKRLAGVSNTGELFF
DNA: TGTGCCAGCAAACGGCTAGCGGGAGTGTCGAACACCGGGGAGCTGTTTTTT

V: TRBV11-2
size: -
J: TRBJ2-3
D: TRBD2
CDR3: CASSLGTSGSIDTQYF
DNA: TGTGCCAGCAGCCTCGGGACTAGCGGGAGTATAGATACGCAGTATTTT

V: TRBV5-1
size: -
J: TRBJ2-7
D: -
CDR3: CASSKDDYEQYF
DNA: TGCGCCAGCAGCAAGGACGACTACGAGCAGTACTTC

V: TRBV4-1
size: -
J: TRBJ2-1
D: TRBD2
CDR3: CASSQDIDAGVYEQFF
DNA: TGCGCCAGCAGCCAAGATATCGACGCGGGAGTTTATGAGCAGTTCTTC

V: TRBV18
size: -
J: TRBJ1-1
D: -
CDR3: CASSPRQAPNTEAFF
DNA: TGTGCCAGCTCACCCCGGCAGGCCCCGAACACTGAAGCTTTCTTT

V: TRBV10-3
size: -
J: TRBJ1-2
D: -
CDR3: CANKRGNYGYTF
DNA: TGTGCCAATAAAAGGGGTAACTATGGCTACACCTTC

V: TRBV10-1
size: once
J: TRBJ2-2
D: TRBD1
CDR3: CATGTGGNTGELFF
DNA: TGCGCCACGGGGACAGGGGGCAACACCGGGGAGCTGTTTTTT

V: TRBV7-3
size: -
J: TRBJ2-1
D: TRBD1
CDR3: CASSKDRSGRNEQFF
DNA: TGTGCCAGCAGCAAGGACAGGTCAGGGCGGAATGAGCAGTTCTTC

V: TRBV11-2
size: -
J: TRBJ2-7
D: -
CDR3: CASSLAGTYEQYF
DNA: TGTGCCAGCAGCTTAGCTGGTACCTACGAGCAGTACTTC

V: TRBV5-1
size: once
J: TRBJ2-4
D: TRBD2
CDR3: CASSLSRAGGVENIQYF
DNA: TGCGCCAGCAGCTTGTCGAGGGCGGGAGGGGTCGAAAACATTCAGTACTTC

V: TRBV19
size: -
J: TRBJ2-7
D: -
CDR3: CASSMDYGGLSREQYF
DNA: TGTGCCAGTAGTATGGATTATGGGGGATTAAGTCGCGAGCAGTACTTC

V: TRBV28
size: -
J: TRBJ2-1
D: TRBD1
CDR3: CASSGLGTGTDEQFF
DNA: TGTGCCAGCAGTGGGTTGGGGACAGGGACCGATGAGCAGTTCTTC

V: TRBV19
size: -
J: TRBJ1-5
D: -
CDR3: CASSTIWDGLYQPQHF
DNA: TGTGCCAGTAGTACCATTTGGGATGGGCTTTATCAGCCCCAGCATTTT

V: TRBV10-1
size: -
J: TRBJ2-3
D: -
CDR3: CASSFAGEDTQYF
DNA: TGCGCCAGCAGTTTTGCAGGGGAAGATACGCAGTATTTT

V: TRBV9
size: -
J: TRBJ2-5
D: -
CDR3: CASSVGLAGTQYF
DNA: TGTGCCAGCAGCGTAGGCCTAGCCGGGACCCAGTACTTC

V: TRBV5-6
size: -
J: TRBJ2-7
D: TRBD2
CDR3: CASSLVPSGRALSYEQYF
DNA: TGTGCCAGCAGCTTGGTTCCTAGCGGGAGGGCCTTGTCCTACGAGCAGTACTTC

V: TRBV7-3
size: -
J: TRBJ2-1
D: TRBD2
CDR3: CASNVPTSGTSSPWFF
DNA: TGTGCCAGCAACGTGCCGACTAGCGGGACTTCCTCACCGTGGTTCTTC

V: TRBV5-6
size: -
J: TRBJ1-2
D: -
CDR3: CASSLSHYGYTF
DNA: TGTGCCAGCAGCTTGAGTCACTATGGCTACACCTTC

V: TRBV30
size: -
J: TRBJ2-1
D: TRBD2
CDR3: CAWSNQRGYNEQFF
DNA: TGTGCCTGGAGTAACCAGCGGGGTTACAATGAGCAGTTCTTC

V: TRBV7-8
size: -
J: TRBJ1-2
D: -
CDR3: CASSLASFQADYGYTF
DNA: TGTGCCAGCAGCTTAGCCTCGTTTCAGGCTGACTATGGCTACACCTTC

V: TRBV15
size: once
J: TRBJ1-5
D: -
CDR3: CATSRDKGLQPQHF
DNA: TGTGCCACCAGCAGAGATAAGGGTCTTCAGCCCCAGCATTTT

V: TRBV5-4
size: -
J: TRBJ1-2
D: TRBD1
CDR3: CASSLGGTGILYGYTF
DNA: TGTGCCAGCAGCTTGGGGGGGACAGGGATCCTCTATGGCTACACCTTC

V: TRBV19
size: -
J: TRBJ2-7
D: TRBD1
CDR3: CASSIGGQGAYEQYF
DNA: TGTGCCAGTAGTATAGGTGGACAGGGGGCCTACGAGCAGTACTTC

V: TRBV5-1
size: -
J: TRBJ2-3
D: TRBD2
CDR3: CASSFMTSGLTDTQYF
DNA: TGCGCCAGCAGCTTTATGACTAGCGGGTTAACAGATACGCAGTATTTT

V: TRBV18
size: -
J: TRBJ1-5
D: -
CDR3: CASSPNQGSNQPQHF
DNA: TGTGCCAGCTCACCTAACCAGGGTAGCAATCAGCCCCAGCATTTT

V: TRBV11-2
size: -
J: TRBJ1-4
D: -
CDR3: CASSLDGAGINEKLFF
DNA: TGTGCCAGCAGCTTAGACGGAGCCGGGATTAATGAAAAACTGTTTTTT

V: TRBV11-3
size: -
J: TRBJ2-1
D: -
CDR3: CASSLDPVSNEQFF
DNA: TGTGCCAGCAGCTTAGACCCAGTTTCGAATGAGCAGTTCTTC

V: TRBV10-3
size: -
J: TRBJ2-7
D: TRBD1
CDR3: CAIRPGQGAWEQYF
DNA: TGTGCCATCAGGCCGGGACAGGGGGCGTGGGAGCAGTACTTC

V: TRBV10-1
size: -
J: TRBJ2-3
D: -
CDR3: CASSDWADTQYF
DNA: TGCGCCAGCAGTGATTGGGCGGATACGCAGTATTTT

V: TRBV9
size: -
J: TRBJ2-5
D: TRBD2
CDR3: CASSVEGGSWKTQYF
DNA: TGTGCCAGCAGCGTAGAGGGCGGGAGTTGGAAGACCCAGTACTTC

V: TRBV6-6
size: -
J: TRBJ2-7
D: -
CDR3: CASSYRQEQYF
DNA: TGTGCCAGCAGTTACCGACAGGAGCAGTACTTC

V: TRBV27
size: -
J: TRBJ1-1
D: TRBD1
CDR3: CASRFGQGTPGGEAFF
DNA: TGTGCCAGCAGATTCGGACAGGGGACACCTGGTGGTGAAGCTTTCTTT

V: TRBV10-1
size: -
J: TRBJ2-1
D: TRBD1
CDR3: CASSNRQGSNEQFF
DNA: TGCGCCAGCAGTAACCGACAGGGAAGCAATGAGCAGTTCTTC